Shown below are 5 T cell receptor beta chains from a single sample sequenced in a study of T cells in tuberculosis. Thawed, overnight-rested PBMC were stained with GMM-loaded CD1B tetramer, viability dye and anti-CD3, then sorted. C32 glucose monomycolate from Rhodococcus equi was loaded onto the CD1B tetramers. TCRdb keeps only in-frame clones here, not all; method: immunoSEQ multiplex PCR. The sample shows about 88,000 clones, under 95% of them seen only once. The sequencing sample was made of CD1b-GMM tetramer-negative cells sorted from PBMCs. The receptors shown here come from an adult woman with latent tuberculosis.

The DNA of the CDR3 is TGTGCCAGCAGCGTAGGAGGGTCCCCAGATACGCAGTATTTT. Amino acid sequence: CASSVGGSPDTQYF. The rearrangement links TRBV9 to TRBJ2-3, with a tentative D call TRBD2 (5 bases). This CDR3 has 14 residues. Germline CDR1 SGDLS, CDR2 YYNGEE. The V and J ends lost 0 bases and 4 bases respectively, with 9 bases between them.

This sequence joins TRBV6-5 and TRBJ1-1; D might be TRBD1 (6 bases). From germline, CDR1 is MNHEY and CDR2 SVGAGI. Deletions cut 2 bases from V and 11 bases from J, with 15 bases between. CDR3 length equals 13 residues. This CDR3 is CASSYGQQIHAFF. The CDR3 region has the DNA TGTGCCAGCAGTTACGGACAGCAAATACACGCTTTCTTT.

The DNA of the CDR3 is TGTGCCAGCAGTAAAAGGGCGACAGACATCTATGGCTACACCTTC. Translation: CASSKRATDIYGYTF. The chain links TRBV6-1 to TRBJ1-2; a possible D gene is TRBD1 (5 bases). Deletions cut 5 bases from V and 4 bases from J, with 17 bases between. Germline V CDR1 and CDR2: MNHNS, SASEGT. The CDR3 contains 15 residues.

V is TRBV2 and J is TRBJ2-1; 7 nucleotides agree with TRBD2. CDR1 and CDR2 (germline): SNHLY, FYNNEI. V trimming: 2 bases; J trimming: 15 bases; junction bases outside the gene matches: 4. This CDR3 region has 11 residues. CDR3 coding DNA: TGTGCCAGCAGTGAATGGGTAGCGGGGTTCTTC. Amino acid sequence: CASSEWVAGFF.

J is TRBJ1-5 and V is TRBV5-1; D gene unclear. From germline, CDR1 is SGHRS and CDR2 YFSETQ. The CDR3 loop spans 13 amino acids. Trimming removed 6 bases at V and 11 bases at J, with 18 bases between. CDR3 nucleotides: TGCGCCAGCAAATGGACTTATCAGCTGGCCCAGCATTTT. This sequence encodes CASKWTYQLAQHF.